The 16 T cell receptor beta chains listed next were all sequenced from one sample in a study of T-cell reconstitution after alpha-beta-depleted transplantation in children. This sample's TCRbeta library carried unique molecular identifier barcodes. TCRdb re-derived calls from the PCR reads in MiXCR, one entry per CDR3 protein. The top ten clones hold 0.79% of a sample with hundreds of thousands of distinct CDR3 sequences, under 15% of them seen once. Sequences were derived from PBMCs, sampled before TCRalphabeta/CD19-depleted stem cell transplant. The receptors here all came from a girl aged 2-10 years with congenital amegakaryocytic thrombocytopenia, due to receive a stem cell transplant.

This clonotype was seen many times. This rearrangement joins TRBV11-2 to TRBJ2-1; 8 positions match TRBD2. V gave up 5 bases and J gave up 0 bases; unmatched junction bases: 9. The CDR3 has 17 amino acids. Germline values: CDR1 SGHAT, CDR2 FQNNGV. CDR3 DNA sequence: TGTGCCAGCAGCACCCCCAGCGGGAGAGGCTCCTACAATGAGCAGTTCTTC. Protein sequence: CASSTPSGRGSYNEQFF.

This clonotype has a handful of counts. This chain uses TRBV12-3 or TRBV12-4 with TRBJ2-7; tentatively, D is TRBD2 (6 bases). There are 14 residues in the CDR3. V was clipped by 6 bases and J by 2 bases, with 14 bases between them. Here the CDR3 DNA reads TGTGCCAGCAGCCTAAACGGGAGACCCTACGAGCAGTACTTC. As protein: CASSLNGRPYEQYF.

The chain carries TRBV7-2 and TRBJ2-7; D perhaps matches TRBD1 (5 bases). The CDR3 is 15 amino acids. Germline V gene sequence: CDR1 SGHTA, CDR2 FQGNSA. V was trimmed by 1 base and J by 2 bases, leaving 12 bases between them. CDR3: CASSLGSGRAYEQYF. In nucleotides, the CDR3 is TGTGCCAGCAGCTTAGGCTCCGGCAGGGCCTACGAGCAGTACTTC.

The chain carries TRBV3-1 and TRBJ2-5; 9 bases align to TRBD1. Per the germline V gene, CDR1 is LGHDT and CDR2 is YNNKEL (reference sequence). The CDR3 spans 17 residues. J was trimmed by 9 bases and V by 0 bases; bases with no gene match: 14. The DNA for the CDR3 is TGTGCCAGCAGCCAAGATGCACAGGGGGCGCAAACGGCGGCCCAGTACTTC. It encodes CASSQDAQGAQTAAQYF.

The table lists this clonotype with many counts. The chain employs TRBV29-1 and TRBJ1-1, with D possibly being TRBD1 (5 bases). Germline V gene data show CDR1 as SQVTM and CDR2 as ANQGSEA. V shed 5 bases and J shed 1 base, with 14 bases lying between them. The CDR3 extends over 14 amino acids. CDR3 in amino acids: CSVRGRRGNTEAFF. The CDR3 nucleotides read TGCAGCGTTCGGGGGAGGCGAGGGAACACTGAAGCTTTCTTT.

This clonotype has a handful of counts. This sequence joins TRBV4-1 and TRBJ1-2; D gene ambiguous. Trimming left V 4 bases short and J 7 bases short, with 16 bases between. Germline loops: CDR1 MGHRA, CDR2 YSYEKL. The CDR3 is 14 residues long. DNA of the CDR3: TGCGCCAGCAGCCCCCCTGCGTTCTCACGTGGCTACACCTTC. Translation: CASSPPAFSRGYTF.

V and J are TRBV6-5 and TRBJ2-5; the match to TRBD2 covers 9 bases. J gave up 5 bases and V 2 bases, and 9 bases lay outside the gene matches. Germline loops: CDR1 MNHEY, CDR2 SVGAGI. This CDR3 spans 16 amino acids. For the CDR3, the DNA is TGTGCCAGCAGTTACCTAGCGGGAAGTTCTAGGGAGACCCAGTACTTC. Residues: CASSYLAGSSRETQYF.

The chain links TRBV5-1 to TRBJ2-7; weak D call: TRBD2 (6 bases). CDR1 and CDR2 (germline): SGHRS, YFSETQ. V was shortened by 1 base and J by 5 bases, with 16 bases between the two germline ends. CDR3 length: 15 amino acids. CDR3 amino acids: CASSLISGDPHEQYF. The CDR3 nucleotides read TGCGCCAGCAGCTTGATTTCGGGGGACCCCCACGAGCAGTACTTC.

The rearrangement joins TRBV30 to TRBJ2-2; D unresolved. V was pared by 2 bases and J by 3 bases, with 7 bases between. This CDR3 is 13 amino acids long. The V gene's germline CDR1 is GTSNPN and CDR2 SVGIG (reference sequence). The CDR3 DNA reads as TGTGCCTGGAGTTATCTGTACACCGGGGAGCTGTTTTTT. Translation gives CAWSYLYTGELFF.

Ten or more counts support this clonotype. This chain joins TRBV12-3 or TRBV12-4 and TRBJ2-2, with D uncertain. The CDR3 consists of 16 residues. The germline V and J ends were trimmed by 6 bases and 0 bases, with 14 bases remaining between them. The CDR3 sequence is CASSILRIANTGELFF. The CDR3 DNA is TGTGCCAGCAGCATACTCCGAATCGCGAACACCGGGGAGCTGTTTTTT.

This clonotype was recorded at least ten times. The V gene is TRBV11-2, the J gene TRBJ2-3; tentatively, D is TRBD2 (5 bases). Germline CDR1 is SGHAT and CDR2 is FQNNGV. This CDR3 has 15 residues. V was clipped by 3 bases and J by 0 bases, with 10 bases between them. The CDR3 spells CASSFRGASTDTQYF. As DNA, the CDR3 is TGTGCCAGCAGCTTTCGGGGAGCTAGCACAGATACGCAGTATTTT. Complete variable domain (other parts from reference TRBV11-2 and TRBJ2-3): EAGVAQSPRYKIIEKRQSVAFWCNPISGHATLYWYQQILGQGPKLLIQFQNNGVVDDSQLPKDRFSAERLKGVDSTLKIQPAKLEDSAVYLCASSFRGASTDTQYFGPGTRLTVL.

At least ten counts were recorded for this clonotype. This chain uses TRBV4-1 with TRBJ2-2; D might be TRBD2 (5 bases). The CDR3 consists of 13 residues. From germline, CDR1 is MGHRA and CDR2 YSYEKL. Trimming stripped 3 bases from V and 10 bases from J, with 12 bases between. CDR3 sequence: CASSHTGGEELFF. Here the CDR3 DNA reads TGCGCCAGCAGCCATACTGGAGGAGAGGAGCTGTTTTTT.

This clonotype was observed at least ten times. The V call is TRBV20-1, the J call TRBJ2-5; the D gene is possibly TRBD1 (5 bases). The CDR3 runs 13 residues. Germline V lookup: CDR1 DFQATT, CDR2 SNEGSKA (reference sequence). V was cut by 3 bases and J by 5 bases, with 13 bases left in between. This chain's CDR3 is CSARPRDGETQYF. CDR3 coding DNA: TGCAGTGCTAGGCCCAGGGATGGGGAGACCCAGTACTTC.

This clonotype was recorded a few times. J is TRBJ2-5 and V is TRBV5-1; D is unclear. The CDR3 is 14 amino acids. Germline CDR1 SGHRS, CDR2 YFSETQ. With 0 bases removed from V and 3 bases from J, the gap between germline ends came to 9 bases. The CDR3 DNA reads as TGCGCCAGCAGCTTGGCGCGAGATAAAGAGACCCAGTACTTC. Protein product: CASSLARDKETQYF.

There are many counts of this clonotype. The rearrangement uses TRBV5-1 and TRBJ2-1; D ambiguous. Per germline, CDR1 SGHRS and CDR2 YFSETQ. This CDR3 is 15 amino acids long. Trimming pared 0 bases from V and 7 bases from J, leaving 14 bases between. The CDR3 nucleotides read TGCGCCAGCAGCTTGGTTGGAGTTGGTAGAAATGAGCAGTTCTTC. Protein product: CASSLVGVGRNEQFF.

This rearrangement joins TRBV3-1 to TRBJ1-3; tentatively, D is TRBD1 (5 bases). Trimming stripped 4 bases from V and 4 bases from J, with 14 bases between. The CDR3 contains 15 residues. Germline CDR1 and CDR2: LGHDT and YNNKEL (reference sequence). The CDR3 nucleotides are TGTGCCAGCAGCCTGGGACTTGTAACGGGAAACACCATATATTTT. Amino acids: CASSLGLVTGNTIYF.